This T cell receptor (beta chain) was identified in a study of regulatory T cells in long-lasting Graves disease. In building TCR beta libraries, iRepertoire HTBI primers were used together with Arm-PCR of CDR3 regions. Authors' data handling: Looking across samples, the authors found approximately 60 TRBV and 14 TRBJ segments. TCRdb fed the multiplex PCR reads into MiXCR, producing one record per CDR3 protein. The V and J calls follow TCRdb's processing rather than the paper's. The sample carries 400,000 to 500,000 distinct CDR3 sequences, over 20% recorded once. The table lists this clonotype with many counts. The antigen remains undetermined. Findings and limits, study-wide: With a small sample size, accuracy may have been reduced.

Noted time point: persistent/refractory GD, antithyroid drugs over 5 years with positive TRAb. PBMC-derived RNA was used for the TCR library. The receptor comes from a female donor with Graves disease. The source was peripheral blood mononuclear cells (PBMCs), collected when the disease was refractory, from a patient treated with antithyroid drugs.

In nucleotides, the CDR3 is TGTGCCAGCAGATGGGGGGACACCAACTATGGCTACACCTTC. Its protein product is CASRWGDTNYGYTF. The V and J genes are TRBV7-9 and TRBJ1-2, with D possibly TRBD1 on 6 matching bases. The ends were cut back, 6 bases at V and 2 bases at J, with 13 bases in the middle. The germline V gene has CDR1 SEHNR and CDR2 FQNEAQ (reference sequence). The CDR3 has 14 amino acids.